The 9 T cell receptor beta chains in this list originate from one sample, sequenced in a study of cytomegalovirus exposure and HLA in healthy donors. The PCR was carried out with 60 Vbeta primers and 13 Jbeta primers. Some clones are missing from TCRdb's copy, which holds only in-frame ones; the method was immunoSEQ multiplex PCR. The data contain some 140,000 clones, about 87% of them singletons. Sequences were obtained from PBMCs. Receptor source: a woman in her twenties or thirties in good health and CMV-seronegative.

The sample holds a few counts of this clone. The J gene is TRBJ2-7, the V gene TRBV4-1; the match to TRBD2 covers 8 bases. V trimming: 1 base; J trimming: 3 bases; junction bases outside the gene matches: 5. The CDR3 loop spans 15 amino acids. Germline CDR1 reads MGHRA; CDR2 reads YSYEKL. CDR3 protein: CASSQVDSGDYEQYF. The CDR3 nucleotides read TGCGCCAGCAGCCAAGTTGATAGCGGGGACTACGAGCAGTACTTC.

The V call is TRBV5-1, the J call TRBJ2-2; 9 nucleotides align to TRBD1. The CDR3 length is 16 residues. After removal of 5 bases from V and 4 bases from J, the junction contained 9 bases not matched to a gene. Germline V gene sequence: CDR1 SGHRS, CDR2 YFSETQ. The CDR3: CASRRTGGMSTGELFF. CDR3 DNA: TGCGCCAGCAGAAGAACAGGGGGCATGAGCACCGGGGAGCTGTTTTTT.

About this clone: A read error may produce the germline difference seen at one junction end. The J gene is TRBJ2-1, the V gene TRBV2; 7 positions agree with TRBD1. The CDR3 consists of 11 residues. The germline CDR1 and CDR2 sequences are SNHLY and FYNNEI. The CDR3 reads CASSLKGQSIF. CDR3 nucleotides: TGTGCCAGCAGCCTAAAGGGACAGTCGATCTTC.

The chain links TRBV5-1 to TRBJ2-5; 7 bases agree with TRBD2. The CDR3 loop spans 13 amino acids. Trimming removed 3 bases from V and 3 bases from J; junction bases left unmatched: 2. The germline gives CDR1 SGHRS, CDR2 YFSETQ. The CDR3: CASSSSGEETQYF. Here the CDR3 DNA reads TGCGCCAGCAGCTCAAGCGGGGAAGAGACCCAGTACTTC. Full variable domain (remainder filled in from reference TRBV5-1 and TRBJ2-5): KAGVTQTPRYLIKTRGQQVTLSCSPISGHRSVSWYQQTPGQGLQFLFEYFSETQRNKGNFPGRFSGRQFSNSRSEMNVSTLELGDSALYLCASSSSGEETQYFGPGTRLLVL.

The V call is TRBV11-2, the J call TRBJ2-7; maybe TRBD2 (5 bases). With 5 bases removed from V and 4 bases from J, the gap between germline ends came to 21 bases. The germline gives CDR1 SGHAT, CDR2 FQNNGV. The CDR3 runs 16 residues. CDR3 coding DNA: TGTGCCAGCAGCCCAATCTCGAGGGTCGGGCCTTACGAGCAGTACTTC. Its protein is CASSPISRVGPYEQYF.

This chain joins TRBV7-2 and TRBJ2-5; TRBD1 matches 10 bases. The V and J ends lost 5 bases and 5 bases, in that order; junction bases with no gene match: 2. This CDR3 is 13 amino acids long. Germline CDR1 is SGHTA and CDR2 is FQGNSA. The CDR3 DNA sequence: TGTGCCAGCAGCCGGGACAGGGGTGAGACCCAGTACTTC. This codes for CASSRDRGETQYF.

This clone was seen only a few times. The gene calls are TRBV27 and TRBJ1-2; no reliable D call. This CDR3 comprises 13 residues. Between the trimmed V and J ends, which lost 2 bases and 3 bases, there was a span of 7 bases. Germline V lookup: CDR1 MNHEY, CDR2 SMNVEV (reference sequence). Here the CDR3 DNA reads TGTGCCAGCAGTTTAGGGCAGGACTATGGCTACACCTTC. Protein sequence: CASSLGQDYGYTF.

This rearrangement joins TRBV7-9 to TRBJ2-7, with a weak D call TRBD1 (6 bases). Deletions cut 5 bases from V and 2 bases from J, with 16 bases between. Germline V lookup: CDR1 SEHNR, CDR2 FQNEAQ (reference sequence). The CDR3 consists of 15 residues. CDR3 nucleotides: TGTGCCAGCAGCAAGACAGGTCCAACCGCCTACGAGCAGTACTTC. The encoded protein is CASSKTGPTAYEQYF.

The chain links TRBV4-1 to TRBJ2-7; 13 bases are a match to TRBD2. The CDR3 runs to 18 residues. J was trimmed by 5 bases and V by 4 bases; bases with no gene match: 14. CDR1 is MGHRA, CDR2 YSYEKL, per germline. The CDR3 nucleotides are TGCGCCAGCAGCCCGGGTCGGGCTACTAGCGGGAGGGCCCACGAGCAGTACTTC. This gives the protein CASSPGRATSGRAHEQYF.